This TCR beta chain stems from a study of T-cell memory formation after mild COVID-19. This clonotype was seen at least ten times. cDNA libraries for TCR alpha and TCR beta, carrying sample barcodes and UMIs, came from 5'RACE with constant-segment primers. TCRdb recomputed calls from the 5' RACE reads with MiXCR, one row per CDR3 protein. Counted here are hundreds of thousands of distinct CDR3 sequences, about a sixth occurring once; the ten biggest clones make up 20% to 25%. Germline CDR1 is LNHDA and CDR2 is SQIVND (reference sequence). This CDR3 spans 15 amino acids. Unmatched junction bases numbered 5, after V lost 2 bases and J lost 5 bases.

Material: PBMCs or a T cell subset sorted from them (not recorded which). This sequence originates from a man aged 18 to 29 who had mild COVID-19 (a few samples of this study predate the infection). Cell type and time point are not known. This chain links TRBV19 with TRBJ2-3; 9 bases fit TRBD2. The chain's CDR3 is CASSIRRGGLDTQYF. CDR3 in DNA: TGTGCCAGTAGTATAAGGCGGGGGGGCCTAGATACGCAGTATTTT.